The sample holds a few counts of the clone carrying this T cell receptor beta chain. Its antigen is undetermined. Other nucleotide sequences from this sample produce the same CDR3. The source of the sample is a study of metastatic and nonmetastatic thyroid tumors. For the study at large: Samples came from malignant and benign thyroid patients, and repertoires were compared across blood and tumor or nodule tissue.

Patients were all untreated before their thyroid surgery. Authors' data handling: In papillary thyroid cancer, a distant-metastasis classifier was built using CDR3 differences across clinicopathological groups. With MiXCR, TCRdb called clones anew from the PCR reads. TCRdb's processing, not the authors', yielded these V and J calls. The sample records around 45,000 clones, about 3.2% being singletons. Study observations and caveats: TCR beta diversity was reportedly significantly higher in malignant thyroid tumors than benign nodules, in blood and tumor.

This CDR3 comprises 17 residues. V was shortened by 9 bases and J by 3 bases, with 23 bases between the two germline ends. From germline, CDR1 is MDHEN and CDR2 SYDVKM. The specimen sequenced was blood. This TCR came from a female donor with papillary thyroid cancer or a benign thyroid nodule (not recorded which). Some clones in this sample may be carry-over from other donors' samples. The V and J genes are TRBV28 and TRBJ2-2, with D tentatively TRBD1 or TRBD2 (6 bases each). CDR3 nucleotides: TGTGCCAGTATAGGGTCGGGGGCCCCTGGTGACACCGGGGAGCTGTTTTTT. Its translation is CASIGSGAPGDTGELFF.